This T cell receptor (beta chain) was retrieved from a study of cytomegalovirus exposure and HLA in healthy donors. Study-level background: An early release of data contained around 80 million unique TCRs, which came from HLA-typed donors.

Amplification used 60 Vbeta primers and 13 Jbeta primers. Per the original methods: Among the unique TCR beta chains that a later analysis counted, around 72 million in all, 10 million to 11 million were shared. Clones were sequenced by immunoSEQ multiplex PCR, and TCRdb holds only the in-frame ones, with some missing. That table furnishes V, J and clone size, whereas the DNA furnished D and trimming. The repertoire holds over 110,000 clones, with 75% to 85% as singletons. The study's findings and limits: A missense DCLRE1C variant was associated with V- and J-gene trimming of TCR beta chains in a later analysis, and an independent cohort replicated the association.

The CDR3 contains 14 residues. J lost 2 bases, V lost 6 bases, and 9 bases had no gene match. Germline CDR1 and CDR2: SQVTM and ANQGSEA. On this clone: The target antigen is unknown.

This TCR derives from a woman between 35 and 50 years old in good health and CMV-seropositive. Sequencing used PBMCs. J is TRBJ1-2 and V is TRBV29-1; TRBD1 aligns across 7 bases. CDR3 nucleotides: TGCAGCGTCCTGACAGGGCCTCACAACTATGGCTACACCTTC. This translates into CSVLTGPHNYGYTF.